Below are 6 T cell receptor beta chains sequenced from a single sample in a study of T cell responses to AZD1222 COVID-19 vaccine. Here immunoSEQ multiplex PCR was the method, and the copy in TCRdb shows in-frame clones only, minus some. The table has 80,000 to 100,000 clones, about 86% seen once. The sequenced sample was peripheral blood, obtained on day 0 of AZD1222 vaccination. These receptors originate from an adult in good health.

The genes are TRBV18 and TRBJ2-5; no definite D call. CDR1 is KGHSH, CDR2 LQKENI, per germline. CDR3 size: 11 residues. Between the trimmed V and J ends, which lost 4 bases and 1 base, there was a span of 1 base. CDR3 in DNA: TGTGCCAGCTCACGCCAAGAGACCCAGTACTTC. Translated: CASSRQETQYF. The complete variable domain, with remaining parts taken from reference TRBV18 and TRBJ2-5, reads NAGVMQNPRHLVRRRGQEARLRCSPMKGHSHVYWYRQLPEEGLKFMVYLQKENIIDESGMPKERFSAEFPKEGPSILRIQQVVRGDSAAYFCASSRQETQYFGPGTRLLVL.

This chain uses TRBV4-2 with TRBJ1-4, with a possible D match to TRBD1 (5 bases). Germline CDR1 and CDR2: LGHNA and YNFKEQ. The CDR3 covers 15 residues. V lost 0 bases, J lost 8 bases, and 13 bases lay in between. The CDR3 region has the DNA TGTGCCAGCAGCCAAGAAGGGGCGCATGGGGAAAAACTGTTTTTT. Protein sequence: CASSQEGAHGEKLFF.

This chain uses TRBV2 with TRBJ1-1, with D possibly matching TRBD1 (5 bases). V was shortened by 4 bases and J by 3 bases, with 9 bases between the two germline ends. CDR1 is SNHLY, CDR2 FYNNEI, per germline. The CDR3 loop spans 13 amino acids. CDR3 residues: CASSGQGDTEAFF. The CDR3, as DNA: TGTGCCAGCAGTGGCCAGGGAGACACTGAAGCTTTCTTT.

This rearrangement joins TRBV18 to TRBJ2-1; TRBD1 aligns across 9 bases. Per the germline V gene, CDR1 is KGHSH and CDR2 is LQKENI. V was pared by 6 bases and J by 10 bases, with 4 bases of the junction left unmatched. CDR3 length equals 12 residues. The CDR3 region is CASSGTGKEQFF. Written as DNA, the CDR3 is TGTGCCAGCTCGGGGACAGGGAAAGAGCAGTTCTTC.

V gene TRBV5-4 combines with J gene TRBJ1-4; a possible D gene is TRBD1 (5 bases). This CDR3 is 14 amino acids long. CDR1 and CDR2 (germline): SGHNT, YYREEE (reference sequence). V shed 5 bases and J shed 4 bases, with 12 bases lying between them. The CDR3 loop is CASSQSGVNEKLFF. In DNA form, the CDR3 reads TGTGCCAGCAGTCAATCGGGGGTTAATGAAAAACTGTTTTTT.

This rearrangement joins TRBV5-1 to TRBJ1-5; D might be TRBD1 (6 bases). The CDR3 length is 15 residues. Deletions cut 5 bases from V and 2 bases from J, with 14 bases between. CDR1 is SGHRS and CDR2 is YFSETQ in the germline V gene. The CDR3 here is CASRIGGAGNQPQHF. The DNA for the CDR3 is TGCGCCAGCAGAATAGGGGGGGCCGGCAATCAGCCCCAGCATTTT. The variable domain in full, with the rest retrieved from reference TRBV5-1 and TRBJ1-5, is KAGVTQTPRYLIKTRGQQVTLSCSPISGHRSVSWYQQTPGQGLQFLFEYFSETQRNKGNFPGRFSGRQFSNSRSEMNVSTLELGDSALYLCASRIGGAGNQPQHFGDGTRLSIL.